Following are 10 T cell receptor beta chains from one sample sequenced in a study of Tregs in tolerant kidney transplant recipients. The assay was immunoSEQ multiplex PCR, and TCRdb's table has in-frame clones only and misses some. Of 240,000 or so clones in the sample, 65% to 85% were seen once. The source material was CD4+ T cells from blood. Source of these receptors: a human donor in good health.

On this clone: The same CDR3 also results from other DNA sequences found in this sample. V usage is TRBV5-1 and J usage is TRBJ2-7; D remains ambiguous. Deletions cut 0 bases from V and 0 bases from J, with 7 bases between. Germline V gene sequence: CDR1 SGHRS, CDR2 YFSETQ. The length of the CDR3 is 14 residues. CDR3 sequence: CASSLGSGSYEQYF. The CDR3 DNA reads as TGCGCCAGCAGCTTGGGATCGGGCTCCTACGAGCAGTACTTC.

This rearrangement joins TRBV2 to TRBJ1-2; 8 nucleotides match TRBD1. V lost 2 bases and J lost 3; bases outside the gene matches: 5. CDR1 and CDR2 from the germline V gene are SNHLY and FYNNEI. The CDR3 sequence is 15 residues long. As DNA, the CDR3 is TGTGCCAGCAGTGAATTCACAGGGGGATACTATGGCTACACCTTC. Amino acids: CASSEFTGGYYGYTF.

The gene calls are TRBV11-2 and TRBJ2-6; no reliable D call. The CDR3 loop spans 15 amino acids. The V and J ends lost 2 bases and 2 bases respectively, with 7 bases between them. Germline values: CDR1 SGHAT, CDR2 FQNNGV. The CDR3, as DNA: TGTGCCAGCAGCTTAACCAGGACTGGGGCCAACGTCCTGACTTTC. Translated: CASSLTRTGANVLTF.

The chain combines TRBV27 with TRBJ1-2; perhaps TRBD1 as D (6 bases). Trimming pared 6 bases from V and 3 bases from J, leaving 23 bases between. Germline CDR1 is MNHEY and CDR2 is SMNVEV (reference sequence). The CDR3 runs 17 residues. This CDR3 reads CASREKAGTTFHYGYTF. The DNA for the CDR3 is TGTGCCAGCAGGGAGAAAGCCGGGACAACTTTTCACTATGGCTACACCTTC.

The rearrangement joins TRBV5-5 to TRBJ2-1; D gene unclear. This CDR3 is 17 amino acids long. The V end was cut by 0 bases, the J end by 0 bases, with 13 bases between. From germline, CDR1 is SGHKS and CDR2 YYEKEE (reference sequence). CDR3 protein: CASSLVYRSNSYNEQFF. Written as DNA, the CDR3 is TGTGCCAGCAGCTTGGTTTATAGGTCTAACTCCTACAATGAGCAGTTCTTC.

The chain employs TRBV5-1 and TRBJ2-1; maybe TRBD1 (6 bases). The germline V gene has CDR1 SGHRS and CDR2 YFSETQ. This CDR3 contains 14 residues. The V end lost 6 bases, the J end lost 0 bases, and 10 bases lay between the germline ends. The CDR3 coding sequence is TGCGCCAGCACCAGGGGAAGCTCCTACAATGAGCAGTTCTTC. The encoded protein is CASTRGSSYNEQFF.

The chain combines TRBV11-2 with TRBJ2-1, with a tentative D call TRBD1 (6 bases). V was cut by 5 bases and J by 0 bases, with 11 bases left in between. Germline loops: CDR1 SGHAT, CDR2 FQNNGV. This CDR3 comprises 15 residues. This CDR3 is CASSRQDSSYNEQFF. CDR3 DNA sequence: TGTGCCAGCAGCCGACAGGATAGCTCCTACAATGAGCAGTTCTTC.

This chain links TRBV27 with TRBJ2-2; perhaps D is TRBD1 or TRBD2 (5 bases each). V lost 5 bases, J lost 3 bases, and 19 bases lay in between. The CDR3 covers 17 residues. CDR1 and CDR2 from the germline V gene are MNHEY and SMNVEV (reference sequence). DNA of the CDR3: TGTGCCAGCAGTCTCTCACCCCCCGGGACCTACACCGGGGAGCTGTTTTTT. This gives the protein CASSLSPPGTYTGELFF.

This sequence joins TRBV12-2 and TRBJ2-1; the D call TRBD2 from the table was never checked on the DNA. TRBV12-2 is assigned pseudogene status. This CDR3 spans 16 amino acids. The CDR3 sequence: CASRLLGGRAHNEQFF. CDR3 nucleotide sequence: TGTGCAAGTCGCTTATTGGGTGGGAGGGCCCACAATGAGCAGTTCTTC.

The chain links TRBV7-3 to TRBJ1-1, with TRBD1 matching over 7 bases. V lost 5 bases, J lost 5 bases, and 5 bases stayed unmatched. Germline-derived CDR1 and CDR2 are SGHTA and FQGTGA. The CDR3 consists of 13 residues. The CDR3: CASSIDRVTEAFF. DNA of the CDR3: TGTGCCAGCAGCATAGACAGGGTGACTGAAGCTTTCTTT.